Presented here are 23 T cell receptor beta chains from one specimen sequenced in a study of cytomegalovirus exposure and HLA in healthy donors. Sequenced by immunoSEQ multiplex PCR; TCRdb stores in-frame clones only, minus some. The table has about 360,000 clones, 80% to 90% seen once. The source material was PBMCs. These TCRs come from a woman between 18 and 29 years old in good health and CMV-seronegative.

The genes are TRBV5-4 and TRBJ2-7; a weak D match, TRBD2 (6 bases). Germline CDR1 is SGHNT and CDR2 is YYREEE (reference sequence). This CDR3 is 14 amino acids long. Trimming pared 0 bases from V and 1 base from J, leaving 8 bases between. CDR3 loop: CASSLVSGSYEQYF. For the CDR3, the DNA is TGTGCCAGCAGCTTGGTTAGCGGATCCTACGAGCAGTACTTC.

This clone was counted once. The chain combines TRBV9 with TRBJ1-6; 7 bases match TRBD1. The germline CDR1 and CDR2 sequences are SGDLS and YYNGEE. CDR3 length equals 15 residues. The ends lost 0 bases at V and 6 bases at J; junction bases unmatched: 3. In nucleotides, the CDR3 is TGTGCCAGCAGCGTAGCGGGACAGTCTAATTCACCCCTCCACTTT. This gives the protein CASSVAGQSNSPLHF.

The rearrangement uses TRBV5-6 and TRBJ2-2; 11 bases are shared with TRBD1. Germline lookup yields CDR1 SGHDT and CDR2 YYEEEE. The ends lost 0 bases at V and 5 bases at J; junction bases unmatched: 3. The CDR3 loop spans 16 amino acids. CDR3 in DNA: TGTGCCAGCAGCTTGGAGGGGACAGGGGGGACCGGGGAGCTGTTTTTT. Translating it yields CASSLEGTGGTGELFF.

This chain connects TRBV25-1 to TRBJ2-1, with 11 bases fitting TRBD2. CDR3 length: 15 residues. Germline V gene data show CDR1 as MGHDK and CDR2 as SYGVNS. Trimming took 1 base from V and 11 from J; bases not matched to a gene: 7. The CDR3 DNA sequence: TGTGCCAGCAGTGAATTAACTAGCGGGAGACTACAGCAGTTCTTC. This codes for CASSELTSGRLQQFF.

The chain combines TRBV27 with TRBJ2-3, with D maybe TRBD1 (6 bases). The CDR3 loop spans 15 amino acids. From germline, CDR1 is MNHEY and CDR2 SMNVEV (reference sequence). Trimming stripped 5 bases from V and 0 bases from J, with 12 bases between. The CDR3 DNA reads TGTGCCAGCAGTGGGGGACACTCTAGCACAGATACGCAGTATTTT. This encodes CASSGGHSSTDTQYF.

The rearrangement joins TRBV7-2 to TRBJ1-2; D might be TRBD1 (5 bases). This CDR3 is built from 13 residues. V was cut by 5 bases and J by 6 bases, with 13 bases left in between. Germline V lookup: CDR1 SGHTA, CDR2 FQGNSA. The CDR3 loop reads CASSPLWGDGYTF. The DNA of the CDR3 is TGTGCCAGCAGCCCGCTTTGGGGGGATGGCTACACCTTC.

The gene calls are TRBV14 and TRBJ1-2; TRBD1 is a possible D gene (6 bases). This CDR3 has 18 amino acids. The germline V gene encodes CDR1 SGHDN and CDR2 FVKESK. Trimming shortened V by 5 bases and J by 1 base, and 23 bases separated the two germline ends. The CDR3 region has the DNA TGTGCCAGCAGCAAGTCGGACAGACCTTCCAATGTTAACTATGGCTACACCTTC. Its protein product is CASSKSDRPSNVNYGYTF.

V gene TRBV9 combines with J gene TRBJ2-6, with D unclear. Germline V lookup: CDR1 SGDLS, CDR2 YYNGEE. Trimming cost V 5 bases and J 1 base, with 4 bases left between them. There are 13 residues in the CDR3. DNA for the CDR3: TGTGCCAGCAGACAATCTGGGGCCAACGTCCTGACTTTC. Protein product: CASRQSGANVLTF.

The V call is TRBV7-9, the J call TRBJ2-3; 11 bases are shared with TRBD2. Germline assignment: CDR1 SEHNR and CDR2 FQNEAQ (reference sequence). J was trimmed by 2 bases and V by 4 bases; bases with no gene match: 14. This CDR3 comprises 19 residues. The CDR3 loop is CASSSPPSVAGGPTDTQYF. Here the CDR3 DNA reads TGTGCCAGCAGCTCCCCGCCCTCTGTAGCGGGAGGGCCCACAGATACGCAGTATTTT.

This chain links TRBV5-1 with TRBJ2-6; D is undetermined. V lost 0 bases and J 3 bases, leaving 10 bases between the germline ends. The CDR3 is made up of 16 amino acids. CDR1 SGHRS and CDR2 YFSETQ come from the germline V gene. This chain's CDR3 is CASSLVPRSGANVLTF. For the CDR3, the DNA is TGCGCCAGCAGCTTGGTTCCCCGGAGTGGGGCCAACGTCCTGACTTTC.

This clone came up once. The chain links TRBV6-5 to TRBJ1-1; 9 positions agree with TRBD1. This CDR3 is 14 amino acids long. V dropped 6 bases and J dropped 6; count of bases not matched to a gene: 8. Per germline, CDR1 MNHEY and CDR2 SVGAGI. This CDR3 reads CASRSPGQGAEAFF. The CDR3 nucleotides read TGTGCCAGCAGATCCCCGGGACAGGGCGCTGAAGCTTTCTTT.

This chain joins TRBV4-2 and TRBJ2-5, with D maybe TRBD2 (6 bases). This CDR3 spans 16 amino acids. V was pared by 1 base and J by 8 bases, with 20 bases between. The V gene's germline CDR1 is LGHNA and CDR2 YNFKEQ. CDR3 residues: CASSQVVMGGEETQYF. DNA for the CDR3: TGTGCCAGCAGCCAAGTTGTAATGGGTGGGGAGGAAACCCAGTACTTC.

V usage is TRBV27 and J usage is TRBJ2-7; maybe TRBD1 (6 bases). The ends were cut back, 0 bases at V and 2 bases at J, with 11 bases in the middle. This CDR3 contains 15 residues. The germline gives CDR1 MNHEY, CDR2 SMNVEV (reference sequence). As DNA, the CDR3 is TGTGCCAGCAGTTTATCCCCGGGACAACCCTACGAGCAGTACTTC. Translating it yields CASSLSPGQPYEQYF.

Turning to this clone: The sample contains more than one DNA sequence encoding this CDR3. The V call is TRBV7-9, the J call TRBJ2-5, with TRBD2 matching 7 bases. Trimming took 5 bases from V and 1 from J; bases not matched to a gene: 4. CDR3 length: 14 amino acids. CDR1 and CDR2 (germline): SEHNR, FQNEAQ (reference sequence). CDR3 protein: CASSPWTSQETQYF. The CDR3, as DNA: TGTGCCAGCAGCCCATGGACTAGCCAAGAGACCCAGTACTTC.

This clone has just one count. This chain links TRBV28 with TRBJ2-3, with no clear D. Deletions cut 3 bases from V and 6 bases from J, with 13 bases between. The length of the CDR3 is 14 residues. Germline V gene sequence: CDR1 MDHEN, CDR2 SYDVKM. The CDR3 region has the DNA TGTGCCAGCAGTTTGCAAACAGCTCTCGATACGCAGTATTTT. Encoded protein: CASSLQTALDTQYF.

This chain joins TRBV2 and TRBJ2-5, with D possibly TRBD2 on 5 matching bases. This CDR3 spans 15 amino acids. V lost 3 bases to trimming and J lost 4 bases, with 15 bases between them. Germline V lookup: CDR1 SNHLY, CDR2 FYNNEI. The CDR3 coding sequence is TGTGCCAGCAGTGACGGGGAAGGGCCTCGAGAGACCCAGTACTTC. It specifies CASSDGEGPRETQYF.

The chain is built from TRBV6-1 and TRBJ1-2, with D unclear. The CDR3 is 16 amino acids. Germline V gene data show CDR1 as MNHNS and CDR2 as SASEGT. Trimming took off 2 bases at V and 4 bases at J, with 17 bases between the two ends. The CDR3, as DNA: TGTGCCAGCAGTGAACGAGTGAGTAGTCAGGTCTATGGCTACACCTTC. Its translation is CASSERVSSQVYGYTF.

Concerning this clone: This specimen includes other DNA sequences encoding the same CDR3. This chain uses TRBV6-5 with TRBJ2-7, with TRBD1 matching 10 bases. This CDR3 has 15 amino acids. Looked up from germline, CDR1 is MNHEY and CDR2 is SVGAGI. The junction had 1 base not matched to a gene; V was cut back by 0 bases and J by 2 bases. The CDR3 region has the DNA TGTGCCAGCAGTTACTCGGGACAGGGGACCTACGAGCAGTACTTC. Translated, it gives CASSYSGQGTYEQYF.

This clone was picked up one time. The chain couples TRBV6-4 to TRBJ2-3; TRBD1 matches at 8 bases. This CDR3 comprises 13 residues. Germline CDR1 MRHNA, CDR2 SNTAGT. V dropped 6 bases and J dropped 3; count of bases not matched to a gene: 2. The CDR3 DNA follows: TGTGCCAGCAGCAGACAGGGGACAGATACGCAGTATTTT. It specifies CASSRQGTDTQYF.

The chain combines TRBV6-4 with TRBJ2-1; 8 nucleotides agree with TRBD2. The CDR3 spans 15 residues. Trimming removed 4 bases from V and 6 bases from J; junction bases left unmatched: 8. Looked up from germline, CDR1 is MRHNA and CDR2 is SNTAGT. CDR3 in DNA: TGTGCCAGCAGTGTACGGGAGGGCCCCCCCAATGAGCAGTTCTTC. It codes for CASSVREGPPNEQFF.

This clone was seen just once. J is TRBJ2-7 and V is TRBV5-1; 7 bases line up with TRBD2. In germline, CDR1 is SGHRS, CDR2 YFSETQ. The J segment lost 9 bases and the V segment lost 4 bases, leaving 16 bases of the junction unmatched. This CDR3 is 15 amino acids long. The CDR3 sequence: CASSPTGTTPLWQYF. The CDR3 DNA follows: TGCGCCAGCAGCCCAACCGGGACTACCCCATTGTGGCAGTACTTC.

The chain employs TRBV6-5 and TRBJ2-1; the match to TRBD2 covers 11 bases. Germline V lookup: CDR1 MNHEY, CDR2 SVGAGI. The CDR3 is 15 residues long. Trimming at V came to 5 bases and at J to 2 bases, leaving 2 bases not matched to a gene. The CDR3 bases are TGTGCCAGCAGTCTTAGCGGGAGGGCCTACAATGAGCAGTTCTTC. It is translated as CASSLSGRAYNEQFF.

The chain carries TRBV6-1 and TRBJ1-2, with a tentative D call TRBD1 (6 bases). The CDR3 is 12 amino acids. CDR1 and CDR2 from the germline V gene are MNHNS and SASEGT. V dropped 6 bases and J dropped 9 bases, with 14 bases sitting between them. The CDR3 DNA reads as TGTGCCAGCAGCCAGGACAGTGGGAGCTACACCTTC. Its translation: CASSQDSGSYTF.